Listed below are T cell receptor beta chains from one sample, sequenced in a study of a mutant IDH1 vaccine in newly diagnosed glioma. Only in-frame clones appear in the TCRdb table, and some are missing; sequencing was by immunoSEQ multiplex PCR. The sample consists of tens of thousands of clones, 83% of them appearing once. The sample was PBMCs, taken from a glioma patient treated with radiotherapy, temozolomide or both. Source of these receptors: a woman aged 45 to 65 with glioma. Each CDR3 is given with its conserved first and last residue. D genes are given only for firm matches. Part of the rows lack a size; the others show once, few, many or a class for expanded clones.

d_gene	abundance	len	v_gene	j_gene	CDR3nt	CDR3aa
.	few	13	TRBV4-1	TRBJ1-1	TGCGCCAGCAGCTTCTCTTGGGGCACTGAAGCTTTCTTT	CASSFSWGTEAFF
.	.	14	TRBV11-2	TRBJ1-1	TGTGCCAGCAGCTCCGGACGGACGAGGACTGAAGCTTTCTTT	CASSSGRTRTEAFF
TRBD1	.	16	TRBV5-5	TRBJ1-2	TGTGCCAGCAGCTTGGGTGCGGACAGGGAGGACTATGGCTACACCTTC	CASSLGADREDYGYTF
TRBD1	.	17	TRBV18	TRBJ2-4	TGTGCCAGCTCATCAAACCGGGACAGGAGCGAGGAAAACATTCAGTACTTC	CASSSNRDRSEENIQYF
TRBD1	.	15	TRBV18	TRBJ2-1	TGTGCCAGCTCACCACTCGGGACAGGGAGGGATGAGCAGTTCTTC	CASSPLGTGRDEQFF
.	.	17	TRBV19	TRBJ2-6	TGTGCCAGTAGTATAGGTAAAGGGGGCTCTGGGGCCAACGTCCTGACTTTC	CASSIGKGGSGANVLTF
.	once	15	TRBV27	TRBJ2-6	TGTGCCAGCAGTTTAAGAAGCTCTGGGGCCAACGTCCTGACTTTC	CASSLRSSGANVLTF
.	once	12	TRBV10-2	TRBJ2-7	TGCGCCAGCAGGGACAGACCCTACGAGCAGTACTTC	CASRDRPYEQYF
TRBD2	.	16	TRBV7-2	TRBJ2-7	TGTGCCAGCAGCCTAGGAGGCGGGGGGGCGTCCTACGAGCAGTACTTC	CASSLGGGGASYEQYF
.	.	15	TRBV5-1	TRBJ1-1	TGCGCCAGCAGCGCCCTAACCCTCGGGAACACTGAAGCTTTCTTT	CASSALTLGNTEAFF
.	.	14	TRBV5-8	TRBJ1-2	TGTGCCAGCAGCTGGCGGCAGGGGTACTATGGCTACACCTTC	CASSWRQGYYGYTF
.	.	14	TRBV15	TRBJ1-2	TGTGCCACCAGCAGAATGGATCAGGGAGATGGCTACACCTTC	CATSRMDQGDGYTF
TRBD1	.	15	TRBV7-6	TRBJ2-2	TGTGCCAGCAGGGGGTTGGACAGGAGTACCGGGGAGCTGTTTTTT	CASRGLDRSTGELFF
.	.	14	TRBV29-1	TRBJ2-1	TGCAGCGTCCGAGGGGGGCTGTCCTACAATGAGCAGTTCTTC	CSVRGGLSYNEQFF
.	.	14	TRBV5-4	TRBJ2-3	TGTGCCAGCACCAAGGACGGTAGCACAGATACGCAGTATTTT	CASTKDGSTDTQYF
TRBD1	.	18	TRBV12-5	TRBJ2-4	TGTGCTAGTGGCCGGACAGGGGGCGATAGTTTAGCCAAAAACATTCAGTACTTC	CASGRTGGDSLAKNIQYF
.	.	15	TRBV19	TRBJ1-4	TGTGCCAGTAGTCCGCCACTGGAGCAGGGGGAAAAACTGTTTTTT	CASSPPLEQGEKLFF